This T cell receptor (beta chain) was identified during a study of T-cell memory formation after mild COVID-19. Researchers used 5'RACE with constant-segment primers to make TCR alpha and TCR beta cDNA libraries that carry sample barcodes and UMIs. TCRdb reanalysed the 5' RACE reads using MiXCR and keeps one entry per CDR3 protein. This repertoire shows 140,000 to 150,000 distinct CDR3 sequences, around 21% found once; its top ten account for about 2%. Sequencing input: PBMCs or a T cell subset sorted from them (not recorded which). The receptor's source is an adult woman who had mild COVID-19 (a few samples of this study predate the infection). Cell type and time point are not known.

CDR3 coding DNA: TGTGCCAGCAGCTTAAGCAGGGGATGGGCAGATACGCAGTATTTT. Its translation: CASSLSRGWADTQYF. The chain joins TRBV7-2 to TRBJ2-3, with D maybe TRBD1 (6 bases). CDR1 is SGHTA, CDR2 FQGNSA, per germline. CDR3 size: 15 residues. Between the trimmed V and J ends, which lost 2 bases and 4 bases, there was a span of 13 bases.